Following are 22 T cell receptor beta chains from one sample sequenced in a study of cytomegalovirus exposure and HLA in healthy donors (dated 2017 in TCRdb). Libraries were made using the immunoSEQ multiplex PCR assay. The multiplex PCR relied on a mix of 60 forward primers for TCR Vbeta segments and 13 reverse primers for TCR Jbeta segments. The table comes from immuneACCESS by way of TCRdb, which keeps in-frame sequences with V and J called. Part of the clones is missing from these tables; in studies checked, under half for an unresolved V gene and the rest for unknown reasons. The table for this sample lists just under 70,000 clones; 80% to 90% of them were counted only once. In total, the top ten clones hold approximately 6.2% of the sample. Specimen: PBMCs. These receptors all stem from a human donor in good health.

Regarding this clone: Compared with germline, one end of the junction differs, possibly owing to a read error. The chain uses TRBV7-3 and TRBJ2-3, with 7 bases aligning to TRBD1. CDR3 length: 15 residues. The germline V gene encodes CDR1 SGHTA and CDR2 FQGTGA. The CDR3 region is CASSLTGQSTDTQYF. CDR3 nucleotide sequence: TGTGCCAGCAGCCTAACGGGACAGTCCACAGATACGCAGTATTTT.

Only one count was recorded for this clone. The chain employs TRBV5-1 and TRBJ2-3, with 8 bases identical to TRBD2. From germline, CDR1 is SGHRS and CDR2 YFSETQ. After removal of 0 bases from V and 1 base from J, the junction contained 10 bases not matched to a gene. The CDR3 covers 18 residues. Here the CDR3 reads CASSLVVSGGGGTDTQYF. CDR3 bases: TGCGCCAGCAGCTTGGTGGTGAGCGGGGGAGGAGGCACAGATACGCAGTATTTT.

The chain links TRBV29-1 to TRBJ1-4; D is possibly TRBD1 (6 bases). Germline assignment: CDR1 SQVTM and CDR2 ANQGSEA. This CDR3 spans 11 amino acids. V dropped 7 bases and J dropped 5 bases, with 8 bases sitting between them. CDR3 in amino acids: CSGDINEKLFF. In nucleotides, the CDR3 is TGCAGCGGGGACATAAATGAAAAACTGTTTTTT.

V usage is TRBV7-3 and J usage is TRBJ2-1; 13 bases agree with TRBD2. CDR3 size: 17 residues. Trimming removed 4 bases from V and 0 bases from J; junction bases left unmatched: 3. Germline assignment: CDR1 SGHTA and CDR2 FQGTGA. CDR3 amino acids: CASSSRTSGSSYNEQFF. DNA for the CDR3: TGTGCCAGCAGCTCTCGGACTAGCGGGAGCTCCTACAATGAGCAGTTCTTC.

The J gene is TRBJ2-6, the V gene TRBV4-1; the match to TRBD2 covers 9 bases. From germline, CDR1 is MGHRA and CDR2 YSYEKL. CDR3 length: 19 amino acids. With V trimmed by 0 bases and J by 0 bases, 6 bases remained unmatched. The CDR3 nucleotides read TGCGCCAGCAGCCAAGATTACGAGCGGGGGGCCTCTGGGGCCAACGTCCTGACTTTC. It yields the protein CASSQDYERGASGANVLTF.

This clone has more than one count but fewer than ten. The V call is TRBV9, the J call TRBJ2-2; the match to TRBD1 covers 9 bases. Trimming took 3 bases from V and 6 from J; bases not matched to a gene: 6. Germline V gives CDR1 SGDLS, CDR2 YYNGEE. This CDR3 has 15 residues. The CDR3 region has the DNA TGTGCCAGCAGCGAAACAGGGGGCGCGGCCGGGGAGCTGTTTTTT. Translated, it gives CASSETGGAAGELFF.

The chain recombines TRBV19 with TRBJ1-1; no firm D call. The germline V gene has CDR1 LNHDA and CDR2 SQIVND (reference sequence). Trimming took off 0 bases at V and 0 bases at J, with 8 bases between the two ends. The CDR3 has 15 residues. CDR3 bases: TGTGCCAGTAGTATAGATCTGGGCCTGAACACTGAAGCTTTCTTT. Translated: CASSIDLGLNTEAFF.

V and J are TRBV5-6 and TRBJ2-1; D unresolved. The germline V and J ends were trimmed by 5 bases and 4 bases, with 7 bases remaining between them. The germline V gene encodes CDR1 SGHDT and CDR2 YYEEEE. CDR3 length: 12 amino acids. CDR3 bases: TGTGCCAGCAGGTATTCTTACAATGAGCAGTTCTTC. Protein: CASRYSYNEQFF. Based on the CDR3 plus reference TRBV5-6 and TRBJ2-1, the full variable domain is DAGVTQSPTHLIKTRGQQVTLRCSPKSGHDTVSWYQQALGQGPQFIFQYYEEEERQRGNFPDRFSGHQFPNYSSELNVNALLLGDSALYLCASRYSYNEQFFGPGTRLTVL.

The CDR3 DNA follows: TGTGCCAGCTCACCCAATTCCGGGACAGGGGGCGGCATAGGGGCCCTCCACTTT. Amino acids: CASSPNSGTGGGIGALHF. This chain connects TRBV18 to TRBJ1-6; 12 bases agree with TRBD1. Germline V CDR1 and CDR2: KGHSH, LQKENI. V gave up 3 bases and J gave up 14 bases; unmatched junction bases: 17. This CDR3 contains 18 residues.

The chain recombines TRBV19 with TRBJ1-5; 8 bases fit TRBD1. The V gene's germline CDR1 is LNHDA and CDR2 SQIVND (reference sequence). J gave up 0 bases and V 5 bases, and 3 bases lay outside the gene matches. This CDR3 spans 15 amino acids. The CDR3 sequence is CASSSQGDSNQPQHF. In DNA, the CDR3 is TGTGCCAGTAGTTCACAGGGGGATAGCAATCAGCCCCAGCATTTT.

The V and J genes are TRBV27 and TRBJ1-2, with 8 bases fitting TRBD1. The CDR3 runs 14 residues. V dropped 5 bases and J dropped 8; count of bases not matched to a gene: 10. Germline V gene sequence: CDR1 MNHEY, CDR2 SMNVEV (reference sequence). The CDR3 protein is CASSPQDRVDGYTF. The CDR3 DNA reads as TGTGCCAGCAGTCCCCAGGACAGGGTGGACGGCTACACCTTC.

This sequence joins TRBV29-1 and TRBJ2-3; D gene unclear. CDR1 is SQVTM and CDR2 is ANQGSEA in the germline V gene. Between the trimmed V and J ends, which lost 7 bases and 4 bases, there was a span of 15 bases. The CDR3 consists of 13 residues. Here the CDR3 DNA reads TGCAGCGGCGGTCTCACGATGGCAGATACGCAGTATTTT. Translated: CSGGLTMADTQYF.

The rearrangement joins TRBV10-3 to TRBJ2-7; 8 bases are shared with TRBD1. This CDR3 contains 14 residues. The trim removed 4 bases at V and 0 bases at J, leaving 2 bases unmatched. Germline values: CDR1 ENHRY, CDR2 SYGVKD. The CDR3 region has the DNA TGTGCCATCAGTGGTACAGGGGGCTCCTACGAGCAGTACTTC. Encoded protein: CAISGTGGSYEQYF.

This chain connects TRBV19 to TRBJ2-4; perhaps TRBD1 as D (6 bases). Germline V gives CDR1 LNHDA, CDR2 SQIVND (reference sequence). The CDR3 has 17 amino acids. V was trimmed by 2 bases and J by 0 bases, leaving 14 bases between them. CDR3 residues: CASSINGTSRAKNIQYF. CDR3 DNA: TGTGCCAGTAGTATAAACGGGACATCAAGAGCCAAAAACATTCAGTACTTC.

CDR3 DNA sequence: TGTGCCAGCAGCTTAGCAGGAGCGACCCAGTACTTC. It encodes CASSLAGATQYF. This chain links TRBV7-9 with TRBJ2-5; D not certain. CDR1 SEHNR and CDR2 FQNEAQ come from the germline V gene (reference sequence). There are 12 residues in the CDR3. The germline V and J ends were trimmed by 0 bases and 7 bases, with 6 bases remaining between them.

The rearrangement joins TRBV14 to TRBJ1-2, with a weak D call TRBD1 (6 bases). V lost 5 bases to trimming and J lost 4 bases, with 17 bases between them. CDR1 and CDR2 from the germline V gene are SGHDN and FVKESK. This CDR3 contains 15 residues. CDR3 sequence (DNA): TGTGCCAGCAGCGCCGTGGCAGGGGTTGGCTATGGCTACACCTTC. Encoded protein: CASSAVAGVGYGYTF.

This chain joins TRBV5-4 and TRBJ2-1, with a tentative D call TRBD2 (5 bases). CDR3 length: 15 amino acids. V dropped 5 bases and J dropped 0 bases, with 12 bases sitting between them. Germline loops: CDR1 SGHNT, CDR2 YYREEE (reference sequence). CDR3 sequence (DNA): TGTGCCAGCAGTCGGACTCAGAGCTCCTACAATGAGCAGTTCTTC. The encoded protein is CASSRTQSSYNEQFF.

J is TRBJ2-6 and V is TRBV28; the D is unclear. The CDR3 totals 15 residues. Per the germline V gene, CDR1 is MDHEN and CDR2 is SYDVKM. Trimming removed 7 bases at V and 4 bases at J, with 14 bases between. The CDR3 region has the DNA TGTGCCAGCACCACCCGGGTTTCCGGGGCCAACGTCCTGACTTTC. Residues: CASTTRVSGANVLTF.

The chain joins TRBV6-4 to TRBJ1-6; D gene unclear. Germline CDR1 MRHNA, CDR2 SNTAGT. The V gene lost 3 bases and the J gene lost 6 bases, with 6 bases spanning the gap. The CDR3 extends over 13 amino acids. The chain's CDR3 is CASSEQPNSPLHF. CDR3 nucleotide sequence: TGTGCCAGCAGTGAACAGCCTAATTCACCCCTCCACTTT.

This clone was recorded a few times. This chain uses TRBV5-6 with TRBJ2-1; the D call may be TRBD1 or TRBD2 (11 bases each). The germline gives CDR1 SGHDT, CDR2 YYEEEE. Trimming took 0 bases from V and 6 from J, leaving 25 bases between them. The length of the CDR3 is 19 residues. CDR3 coding DNA: TGTGCCAGCAGCTTGGCTGGACAGGGGGCTAGCGGGGGGCCCAATGAGCAGTTCTTC. This codes for CASSLAGQGASGGPNEQFF.

The V gene is TRBV19, the J gene TRBJ2-5; 11 nucleotides match TRBD1. The J call may not be correct, given that the DNA end is closer to TRBJ2-7. Germline V gives CDR1 LNHDA, CDR2 SQIVND (reference sequence). CDR3 length: 13 residues. As DNA, the CDR3 is TGTGCCAGCCTGGGACAGGGGGCCTACGAGCAGTACTTC. This gives the protein CASLGQGAYEQYF.

The gene calls are TRBV2 and TRBJ1-1, with D unresolved. The CDR3 extends over 11 amino acids. V was cut by 4 bases and J by 6 bases, with 6 bases left in between. The germline V gene encodes CDR1 SNHLY and CDR2 FYNNEI. The CDR3 DNA is TGTGCCAGCAGTGTTTCAGCTGAAGCTTTCTTT. The encoded protein is CASSVSAEAFF. The full variable domain, its missing parts supplied by reference TRBV2 and TRBJ1-1, is EPEVTQTPSHQVTQMGQEVILRCVPISNHLYFYWYRQILGQKVEFLVSFYNNEISEKSEIFDDQFSVERPDGSNFTLKIRSTKLEDSAMYFCASSVSAEAFFGQGTRLTVV.